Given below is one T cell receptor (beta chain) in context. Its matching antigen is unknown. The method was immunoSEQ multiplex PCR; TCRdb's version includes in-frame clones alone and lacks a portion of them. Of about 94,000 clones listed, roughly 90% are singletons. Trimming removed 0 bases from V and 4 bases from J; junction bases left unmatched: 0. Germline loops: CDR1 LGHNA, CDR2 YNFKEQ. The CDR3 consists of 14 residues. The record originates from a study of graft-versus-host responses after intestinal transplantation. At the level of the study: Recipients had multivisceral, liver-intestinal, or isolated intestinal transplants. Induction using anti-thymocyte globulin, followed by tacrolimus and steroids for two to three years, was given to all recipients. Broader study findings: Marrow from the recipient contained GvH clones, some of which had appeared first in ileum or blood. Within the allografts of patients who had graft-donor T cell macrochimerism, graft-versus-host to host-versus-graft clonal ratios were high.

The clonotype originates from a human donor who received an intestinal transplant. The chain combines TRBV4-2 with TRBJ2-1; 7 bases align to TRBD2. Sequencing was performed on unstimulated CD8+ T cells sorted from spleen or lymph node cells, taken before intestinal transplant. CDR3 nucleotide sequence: TGTGCCAGCAGCCAAGAGGGGGGGTACAATGAGCAGTTCTTC. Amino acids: CASSQEGGYNEQFF.